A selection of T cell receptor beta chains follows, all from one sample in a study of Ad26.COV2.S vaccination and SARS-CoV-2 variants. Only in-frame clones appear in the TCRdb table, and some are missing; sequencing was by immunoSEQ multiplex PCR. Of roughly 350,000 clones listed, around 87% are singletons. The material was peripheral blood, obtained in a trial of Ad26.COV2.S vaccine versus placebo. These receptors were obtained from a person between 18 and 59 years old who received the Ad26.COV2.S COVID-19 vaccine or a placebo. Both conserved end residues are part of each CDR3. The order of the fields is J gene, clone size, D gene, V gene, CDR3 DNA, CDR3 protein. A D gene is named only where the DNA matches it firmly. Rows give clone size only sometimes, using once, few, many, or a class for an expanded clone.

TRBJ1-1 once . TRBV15 TGTGCCACCAGCAGAGATTTGCGGGAGAGAGCTTTCTTT CATSRDLRERAFF
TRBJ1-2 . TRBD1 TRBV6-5 TGTGCCAGCAGTCGGGACAGGCTCAGGGGCTACACCTTC CASSRDRLRGYTF
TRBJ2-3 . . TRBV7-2 TGTGCCAGCAGCCCCAGGCAGGGTGCAGATACGCAGTATTTT CASSPRQGADTQYF
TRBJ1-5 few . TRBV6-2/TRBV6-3 TGTGCCAGCAGCCAAACACGGAGCAATCAGCCCCAGCATTTT CASSQTRSNQPQHF
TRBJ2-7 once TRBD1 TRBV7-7 TGTGCTAGCAGCTTAGAGGCTTGGACAGGGGCGAGAAACGAGCAGTACTTC CASSLEAWTGARNEQYF
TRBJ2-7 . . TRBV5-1 TGCGCCAGCAGGTGGTCCCCGACTTCTCGTGCCTACGAGCAGTACTTC CASRWSPTSRAYEQYF
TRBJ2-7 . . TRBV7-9 TGTGCCAGCAGCTTGAGGGCATACGAGCAGTACTTC CASSLRAYEQYF
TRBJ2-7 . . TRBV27 TGCGCCTCCAGGGGGGGGATTAAGTACGAGCAGTACTTC CASRGGIKYEQYF
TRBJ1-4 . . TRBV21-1 TGTGCCAGCAGTGGCGGTACCGGGCACTTCTATGAAAAACTGTTTTTT CASSGGTGHFYEKLFF
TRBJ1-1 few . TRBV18 TGTGCCAGCTCACCACGGGACCTGGAGACTGAAGCTTTCTTT CASSPRDLETEAFF
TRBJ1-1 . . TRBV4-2 TGTGCCAGCAGCTCTCAGATCCGAGGAGGGAACACTGAAGCTTTCTTT CASSSQIRGGNTEAFF
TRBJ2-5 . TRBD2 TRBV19 TGTGCCAGTAGCGGGGGGGCCAATGGGGAGACCCAGTACTTC CASSGGANGETQYF
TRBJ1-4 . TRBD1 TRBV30 TGTGCCTGGAGTCGACAGGGAAATGAAAAACTGTTTTTT CAWSRQGNEKLFF
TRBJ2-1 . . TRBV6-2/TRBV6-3 TGTGCCAGCAGTGGGACTTATTTGGGTTCCAATGAGCAGTTCTTC CASSGTYLGSNEQFF
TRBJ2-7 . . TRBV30 TGTGCCCTGGCCCCCCGCCATAAGGTCTACGAGCAGTACTTC CALAPRHKVYEQYF
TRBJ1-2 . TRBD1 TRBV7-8 TGTGCCAGCAGCATCCGGGACAGGGGAGAAAGGGGCTACACCTTC CASSIRDRGERGYTF
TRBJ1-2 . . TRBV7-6 TGTGCCAGCAGTAGCCCGGGTAGGAGCTACACCTTC CASSSPGRSYTF
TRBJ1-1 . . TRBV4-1 TGCGCCAGCAGCCCTGCAGGGTTGACTGAAGCTTTCTTT CASSPAGLTEAFF
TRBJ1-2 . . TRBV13 TGTGCCAGCAGCCGAACGGGTCGGGGCTACACCTTC CASSRTGRGYTF
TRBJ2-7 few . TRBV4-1 TGCGCCAGCAGCCAAGTTGCTTACACCTACGAGCAGTACTTC CASSQVAYTYEQYF
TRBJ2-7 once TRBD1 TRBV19 TGTGCCAGTAGTAGCCGGGACAGGGTACCTACCTACGAGCAGTACTTC CASSSRDRVPTYEQYF
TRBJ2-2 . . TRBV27 TGTGCCAGCAGTTTGGGCAGGGTCACCGGGGAGCTGTTTTTT CASSLGRVTGELFF
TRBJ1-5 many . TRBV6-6 TGTGCCAGCAGTTACCCAGGGGTGGGTCAGCCCCAGCATTTT CASSYPGVGQPQHF
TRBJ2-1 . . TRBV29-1 TGCAGCGTTGAAACCCCGGGGGGCGCCTGGTACAATGAGCAGTTCTTC CSVETPGGAWYNEQFF
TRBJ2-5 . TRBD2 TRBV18 TGTGCCAGCTCATCGAGACTAGCGGGGGACCGTGGAACCCAGTACTTC CASSSRLAGDRGTQYF
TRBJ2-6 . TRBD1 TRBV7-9 TGTGCCAGCAGCTTAGGCACAGGGGGCTCCGGGGCCAACGTCCTGACTTTC CASSLGTGGSGANVLTF
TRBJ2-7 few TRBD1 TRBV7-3 TGTGCCAGCAGCTTAGACAGGGTGCCCAGCTACGAGCAGTACTTC CASSLDRVPSYEQYF
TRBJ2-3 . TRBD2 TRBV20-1 TGCAGTGCTAGTCCCGCTAGCGGGGGAGGGGATACGCAGTATTTT CSASPASGGGDTQYF
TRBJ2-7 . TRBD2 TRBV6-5 TGTGCCAGCAGTTACTCTTTGGGGGCGGGAGGAGAGCAGTACTTC CASSYSLGAGGEQYF
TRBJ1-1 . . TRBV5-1 TGCGCCAGCAGCTTGGTAGTCGGAGTAACCCTAAGTGAAGCTTTCTTT CASSLVVGVTLSEAFF
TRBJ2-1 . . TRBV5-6 TGTGCCAGCAGTCCTGGGACGGGTGTCTACAATGAGCAGTTCTTC CASSPGTGVYNEQFF
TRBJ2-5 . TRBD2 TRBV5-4 TGTGCCAGCAGCCAGGGGACTAGCGAAGAGACCCAGTACTTC CASSQGTSEETQYF
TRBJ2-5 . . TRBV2 TGTGCCAGCAGTGAACACAGCCAAGAGACCCAGTACTTC CASSEHSQETQYF
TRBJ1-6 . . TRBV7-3 TGTGCCAGCAGCTTAAGGGGGGGAAATTCACCCCTCCACTTT CASSLRGGNSPLHF
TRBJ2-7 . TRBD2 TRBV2 TGTGCCAGCAAGGCGGGGGGGTCCTACGAGCAGTACTTC CASKAGGSYEQYF
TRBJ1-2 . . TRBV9 TGTGCCAGCAGCCCGAAGGCGGGGAATCAGAACTATGGCTACACCTTC CASSPKAGNQNYGYTF
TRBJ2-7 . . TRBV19 TGTGCCAGTAGTATGGGCAGGGATCTTTACGAGCAGTACTTC CASSMGRDLYEQYF
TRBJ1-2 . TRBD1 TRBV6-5 TGTGCCAGCAGTAGTCGTTCAGGGGGTGGGTATGGCTACACCTTC CASSSRSGGGYGYTF
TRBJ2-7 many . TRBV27 TGTGCCAGCAGTTTTCGAGGGACTCCAACCTACGAGCAGTACTTC CASSFRGTPTYEQYF
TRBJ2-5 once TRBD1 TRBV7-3 TGTGCCAGCAGGGGACAGGTCTCCTTCAAAGAGACCCAGTACTTC CASRGQVSFKETQYF
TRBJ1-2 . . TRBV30 TGTGCCTGGAGTATCAGACGAGAAAGTAACTATGGCTACACCTTC CAWSIRRESNYGYTF
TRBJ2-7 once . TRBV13 TGTGCCAGCAGCTTAGGACAGTTCTACGAGCAGTACTTC CASSLGQFYEQYF
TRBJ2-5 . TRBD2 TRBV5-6 TGTGCCAGCAGTCCGGGACTAGCGGTCCAAGAGACCCAGTACTTC CASSPGLAVQETQYF
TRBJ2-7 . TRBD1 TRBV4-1 TGCGCCAGCAGCCACCGACAGGGTTTCTACGAGCAGTACTTC CASSHRQGFYEQYF
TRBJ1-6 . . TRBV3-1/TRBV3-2 TGTGCCAGCAGCCAAGTTCCGGTCAGGGCTAATTCACCCCTCCACTTT CASSQVPVRANSPLHF
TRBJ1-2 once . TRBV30 TGTGCCTGGGCTCCGGACAGACTCTATGGCTACACCTTC CAWAPDRLYGYTF
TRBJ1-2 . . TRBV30 TGTGCCTGGAGCCTAACCGGTGGCTACACCTTC CAWSLTGGYTF
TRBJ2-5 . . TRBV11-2 TGTGCCAGCCGGGTCGAGTTATGGGAGACCCAGTACTTC CASRVELWETQYF
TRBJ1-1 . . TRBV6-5 TGTGCCAGCAGTTACTTTCCTGACCTGAACACTGAAGCTTTCTTT CASSYFPDLNTEAFF
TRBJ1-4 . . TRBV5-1 TGCGCCAGCAGCTTGGGGGCAGGACGTGAAAAACTGTTTTTT CASSLGAGREKLFF